This note documents a single T cell receptor beta chain sequence. The germline V gene has CDR1 SGHNT and CDR2 YYREEE (reference sequence). The length of the CDR3 is 14 residues. V was clipped by 4 bases and J by 5 bases; unmatched bases: 8. This entry is derived from a study of identifying expanded T cells in peripheral blood. Data came from immunoSEQ multiplex PCR; TCRdb stores just in-frame clones and leaves some out. This table has over 90,000 clones, around 88% appearing once. The material sequenced was blood. The sequence was obtained from a person aged 18 to 75 in good health. The chain couples TRBV5-4 to TRBJ1-1; 7 bases match TRBD1. CDR3 region: CASSRDLQGTEAFF. The CDR3 nucleotides are TGTGCCAGCAGCAGGGACCTACAGGGGACTGAAGCTTTCTTT.